This entry is about one TCR beta chain. Its cognate antigen is unknown. Time point noted: persistent/refractory GD, antithyroid drugs over 5 years with positive TRAb. The authors made the TCR library using RNA they extracted from PBMCs. The record originates from a study of regulatory T cells in long-lasting Graves disease. Study-wide results and limits: Owing to a sample size that was small, accuracy may have been reduced. In persistent patients, shared public clonotypes (around 2,500) outnumbered those in new patients (about 970).

Trimming left V 4 bases short and J 3 bases short, with 16 bases between. The V gene's germline CDR1 is SGHNT and CDR2 YYREEE (reference sequence). The CDR3 has 15 amino acids. CDR3 regions were amplified by Arm-PCR using iRepertoire HTBI primers to build TCR beta libraries. TCRdb called the multiplex PCR reads again in MiXCR, with one record for every CDR3 protein. This table has 500,000 to 800,000 distinct CDR3 sequences, 30% appearing once. The chain recombines TRBV5-4 with TRBJ1-1; D call uncertain. The sequence was collected from a female donor with Graves disease. The sequenced sample was peripheral blood mononuclear cells (PBMCs), obtained when the disease was refractory, from a patient treated with antithyroid drugs. The CDR3 reads CASSQVPPVDTEAFF. The CDR3 DNA reads as TGTGCCAGCAGCCAAGTCCCCCCTGTCGACACTGAAGCTTTCTTT.